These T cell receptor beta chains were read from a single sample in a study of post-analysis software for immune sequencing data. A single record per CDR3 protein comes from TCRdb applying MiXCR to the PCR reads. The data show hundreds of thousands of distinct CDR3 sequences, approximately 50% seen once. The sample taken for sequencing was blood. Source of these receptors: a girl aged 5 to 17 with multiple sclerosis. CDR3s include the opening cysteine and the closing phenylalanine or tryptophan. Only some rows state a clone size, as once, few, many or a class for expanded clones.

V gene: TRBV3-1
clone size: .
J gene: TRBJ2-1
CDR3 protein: CASTRERMASNSYNEQFF

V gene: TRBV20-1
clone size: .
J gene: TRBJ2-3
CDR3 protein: CSARTGLAGDTDTQYF

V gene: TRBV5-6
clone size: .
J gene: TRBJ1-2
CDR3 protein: CASSLVTANYGYTF

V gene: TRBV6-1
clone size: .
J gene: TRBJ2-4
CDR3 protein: CASSPGLAMNIQYF

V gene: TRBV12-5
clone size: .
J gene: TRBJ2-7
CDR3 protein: CASGLSGVTYEQYF

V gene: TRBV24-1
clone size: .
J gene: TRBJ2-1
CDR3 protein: CATSESTGVKQFF

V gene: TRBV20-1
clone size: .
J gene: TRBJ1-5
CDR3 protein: CSARRRQGFSNQPQHF

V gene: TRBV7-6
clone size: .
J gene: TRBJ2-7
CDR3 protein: CASSLALVPGSPYEQYF

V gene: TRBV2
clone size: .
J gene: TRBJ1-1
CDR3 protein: CARRGGLNTEAFF

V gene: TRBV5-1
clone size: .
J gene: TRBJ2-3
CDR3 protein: CASSLVGTTDTQYF

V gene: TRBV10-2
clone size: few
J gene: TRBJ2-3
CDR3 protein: CAGSESKRRTDTQYF

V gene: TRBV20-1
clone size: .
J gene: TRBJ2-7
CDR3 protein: CSASSRELAGYEQYF

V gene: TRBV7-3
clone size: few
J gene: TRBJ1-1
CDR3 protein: CASSPGGSNTEAFF

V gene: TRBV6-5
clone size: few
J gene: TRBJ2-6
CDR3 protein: CASSYGGLGSGANVLTF

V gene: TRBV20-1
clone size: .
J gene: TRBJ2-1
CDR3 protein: CSPFRDRGFNEQFF

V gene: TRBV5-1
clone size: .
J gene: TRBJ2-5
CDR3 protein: CASSLGTSRLETQYF

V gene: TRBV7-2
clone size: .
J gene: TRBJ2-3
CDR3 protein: CASSFDRGLNTQYF

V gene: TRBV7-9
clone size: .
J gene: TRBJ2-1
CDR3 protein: CASSGAVGPYNEQFF

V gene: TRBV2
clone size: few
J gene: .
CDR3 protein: CASVQGAIYEQYF

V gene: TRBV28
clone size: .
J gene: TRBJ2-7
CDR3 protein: CASRYWTSGNYEQYF

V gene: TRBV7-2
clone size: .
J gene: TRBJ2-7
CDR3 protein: CASSLEPGFTYGQYF

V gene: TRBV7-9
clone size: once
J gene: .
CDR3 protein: CASSLGGTNRGETQYF

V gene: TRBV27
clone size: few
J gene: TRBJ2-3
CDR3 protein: CASSPLFGQGADTQYF

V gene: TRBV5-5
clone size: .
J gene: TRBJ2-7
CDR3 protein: CASSSWDRDYEQYF

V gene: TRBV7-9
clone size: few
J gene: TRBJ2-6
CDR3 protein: CASSVSSGANVLTF

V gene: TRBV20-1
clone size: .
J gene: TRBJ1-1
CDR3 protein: CSGKGGGGGTEAFF

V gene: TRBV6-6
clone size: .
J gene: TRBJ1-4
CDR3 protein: CASSHNRPTNEKLFF

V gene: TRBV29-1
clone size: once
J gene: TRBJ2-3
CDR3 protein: CSGDRDRGFTDTQYF

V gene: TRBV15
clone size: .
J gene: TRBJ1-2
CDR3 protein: CATSLPPQGFGYTF

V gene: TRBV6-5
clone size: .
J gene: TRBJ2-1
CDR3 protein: CATVSRRGSYNEQFF

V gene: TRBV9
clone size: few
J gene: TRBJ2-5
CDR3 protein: CASSVGTSGQQETQYF

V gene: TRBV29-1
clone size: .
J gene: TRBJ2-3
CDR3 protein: CSVEGTGGVDTQYF

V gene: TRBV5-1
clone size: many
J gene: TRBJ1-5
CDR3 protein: CASSPDSNNQPQHF

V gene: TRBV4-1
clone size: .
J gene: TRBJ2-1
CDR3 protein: CASSQVLGANNEQFF

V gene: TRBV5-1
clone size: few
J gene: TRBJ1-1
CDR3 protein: CASSVTTTDTEAFF

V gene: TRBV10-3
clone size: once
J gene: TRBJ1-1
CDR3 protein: CAITEQPISEAFF

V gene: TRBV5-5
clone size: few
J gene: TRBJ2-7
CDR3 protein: CASSLPGQGQYEQYF

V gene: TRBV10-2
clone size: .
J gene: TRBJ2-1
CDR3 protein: CASYDSGQKYNEQFF

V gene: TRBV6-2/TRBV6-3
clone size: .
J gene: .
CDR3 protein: CASSYQSIRPEQYF

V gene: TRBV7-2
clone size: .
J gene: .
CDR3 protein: CASSFRPGLAGGPETQYF

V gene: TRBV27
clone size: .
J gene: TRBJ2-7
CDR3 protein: CASSHTGTPAYEQYF

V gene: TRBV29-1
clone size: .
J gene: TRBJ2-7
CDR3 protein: CSVAILRTDRPLSYEQYF

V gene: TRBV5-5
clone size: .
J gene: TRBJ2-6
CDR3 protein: CASTQTPVDSGANVLTF

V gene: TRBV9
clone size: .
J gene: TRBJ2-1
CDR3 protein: CASSVAMVNNEQFF

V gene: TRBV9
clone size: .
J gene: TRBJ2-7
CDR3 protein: CASSPWTDYNEQYF

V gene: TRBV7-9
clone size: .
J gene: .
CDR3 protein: CASSLGTLTETQYF

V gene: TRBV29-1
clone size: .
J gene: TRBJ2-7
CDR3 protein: CSVQPRDDMYEQYF

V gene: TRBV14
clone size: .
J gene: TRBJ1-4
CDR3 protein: CASSQRRPSGLTNEKLFF

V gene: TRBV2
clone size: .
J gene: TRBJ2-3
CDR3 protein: CASSDETGGTDTQYF

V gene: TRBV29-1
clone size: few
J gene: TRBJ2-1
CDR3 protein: CSVELTASGSYNEQFF

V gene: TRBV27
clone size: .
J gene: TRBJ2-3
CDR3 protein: CASRGPLLYTDTQYF

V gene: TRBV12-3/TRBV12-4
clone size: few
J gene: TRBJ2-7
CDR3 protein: CASSFKGDRDEQYF

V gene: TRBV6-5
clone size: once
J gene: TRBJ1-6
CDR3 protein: CASRQGINSPLHF

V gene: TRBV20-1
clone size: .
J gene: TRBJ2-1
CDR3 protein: CSARSGLAMVGGNEQFF

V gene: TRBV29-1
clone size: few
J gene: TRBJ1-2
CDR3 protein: CSVGGGADYGYTF